The 30 T cell receptor beta chains below all came from one sample that was sequenced in a study of shared clonotypes between healthy human individuals. Method: immunoSEQ multiplex PCR; TCRdb's copy keeps in-frame clones and lacks some. The sample yields 400,000 to 600,000 clones, about 76% seen once. Sequencing input: PBMCs. These receptors all stem from a woman aged 35 to 49 in good health. Some clones in this sample may be carry-over from other donors' samples.

This chain uses TRBV19 with TRBJ1-1, with 8 bases aligning to TRBD1. Germline assignment: CDR1 LNHDA and CDR2 SQIVND (reference sequence). The CDR3 loop spans 13 amino acids. V gave up 7 bases and J gave up 3 bases; unmatched junction bases: 4. CDR3 sequence (DNA): TGTGCCAGTAAGCAGACAGGGGACACTGAAGCTTTCTTT. Amino acid sequence: CASKQTGDTEAFF.

The V and J genes are TRBV5-1 and TRBJ1-1; no clear D gene. The V gene lost 5 bases and the J gene lost 7 bases, with 12 bases spanning the gap. The germline V gene encodes CDR1 SGHRS and CDR2 YFSETQ. This CDR3 has 12 residues. CDR3 in DNA: TGCGCCAGCAGACCCGCGGAAGGTGAAGCTTTCTTT. This codes for CASRPAEGEAFF.

J is TRBJ2-1 and V is TRBV19; TRBD2 agrees at 10 bases. The CDR3 consists of 14 residues. Germline-derived CDR1 and CDR2 are LNHDA and SQIVND (reference sequence). Trimming took 6 bases from V and 4 from J; bases not matched to a gene: 3. The CDR3 here is CASSGLAEYNEQFF. The DNA of the CDR3 is TGTGCCAGTAGCGGACTAGCGGAATACAATGAGCAGTTCTTC. The full variable domain, in which reference TRBV19 and TRBJ2-1 provide the parts outside the CDR3, is DGGITQSPKYLFRKEGQNVTLSCEQNLNHDAMYWYRQDPGQGLRLIYYSQIVNDFQKGDIAEGYSVSREKKESFPLTVTSAQKNPTAFYLCASSGLAEYNEQFFGPGTRLTVL.

The chain recombines TRBV5-1 with TRBJ2-3; unclear D gene. Trimming took off 2 bases at V and 1 base at J, with 11 bases between the two ends. The CDR3 loop spans 15 amino acids. Germline V lookup: CDR1 SGHRS, CDR2 YFSETQ. For the CDR3, the DNA is TGCGCCAGCAGCTTCCTAGGACCCCGCACAGATACGCAGTATTTT. This codes for CASSFLGPRTDTQYF.

The V call is TRBV7-2, the J call TRBJ2-2; the match to TRBD2 covers 9 bases. The germline V gene has CDR1 SGHTA and CDR2 FQGNSA. The CDR3 is 16 amino acids. V gave up 4 bases and J gave up 4 bases; unmatched junction bases: 7. The CDR3 DNA follows: TGTGCCAGCAGCTCTTTTAGCGGGAGTGGCACCGGGGAGCTGTTTTTT. Translating it yields CASSSFSGSGTGELFF.

The chain combines TRBV28 with TRBJ2-2, with TRBD1 as a possible D gene (5 bases). CDR3 length equals 15 residues. CDR1 and CDR2 from the germline V gene are MDHEN and SYDVKM. Deletions cut 6 bases from V and 3 bases from J, with 14 bases between. The DNA for the CDR3 is TGTGCCAGCAGCCGTCGTAAGGGGTACACCGGGGAGCTGTTTTTT. Protein sequence: CASSRRKGYTGELFF.

The rearrangement uses TRBV28 and TRBJ2-1; 10 nucleotides agree with TRBD1. This CDR3 has 18 amino acids. Germline V gives CDR1 MDHEN, CDR2 SYDVKM. The J segment lost 2 bases and the V segment lost 7 bases, leaving 14 bases of the junction unmatched. CDR3 sequence reads: CASIGTGAVSGAYNEQFF. Written as DNA, the CDR3 is TGTGCCAGCATCGGGACAGGGGCAGTGAGCGGAGCCTACAATGAGCAGTTCTTC. The variable domain in full, completed from reference TRBV28 and TRBJ2-1, reads DVKVTQSSRYLVKRTGEKVFLECVQDMDHENMFWYRQDPGLGLRLIYFSYDVKMKEKGDIPEGYSVSREKKERFSLILESASTNQTSMYLCASIGTGAVSGAYNEQFFGPGTRLTVL.

The chain links TRBV28 to TRBJ2-1; 7 bases are a match to TRBD2. The CDR3 is made up of 15 amino acids. Germline-derived CDR1 and CDR2 are MDHEN and SYDVKM. Trimming took 5 bases from V and 4 from J; bases not matched to a gene: 8. CDR3: CASSPRLAWYNEQFF. The CDR3 DNA is TGTGCCAGCAGTCCCCGACTAGCTTGGTACAATGAGCAGTTCTTC.

The J gene is TRBJ2-1, the V gene TRBV15; D remains ambiguous. This CDR3 is built from 15 residues. Germline CDR1 reads LNHNV; CDR2 reads YYDKDF (reference sequence). V was pared by 2 bases and J by 5 bases, with 13 bases between. CDR3: CATSRFGLTDNEQFF. In nucleotides, the CDR3 is TGTGCCACCAGCAGATTTGGTCTTACAGACAATGAGCAGTTCTTC.

CDR3 bases: TGTGCCAGTTCTAGCCCGGGAGTGGGCGGCACAGATACGCAGTATTTT. Translating it yields CASSSPGVGGTDTQYF. The V gene is TRBV28, the J gene TRBJ2-3, with D perhaps matching TRBD2 (6 bases). CDR1 is MDHEN, CDR2 SYDVKM, per germline. The CDR3 sequence is 16 residues long. Between the trimmed V and J ends, which lost 9 bases and 1 base, there was a span of 20 bases.

This clone was counted only a few times. The chain employs TRBV27 and TRBJ2-4; 7 bases are a match to TRBD2. The ends lost 5 bases at V and 3 bases at J; junction bases unmatched: 4. Germline values: CDR1 MNHEY, CDR2 SMNVEV (reference sequence). The CDR3 covers 14 residues. CDR3 sequence reads: CASSLSGGKNIQYF. The CDR3 nucleotides read TGTGCCAGCAGTCTCTCGGGGGGCAAAAACATTCAGTACTTC.

The chain couples TRBV5-4 to TRBJ2-7; D might be TRBD1 (5 bases). The V end lost 7 bases, the J end lost 0 bases, and 11 bases lay between the germline ends. From germline, CDR1 is SGHNT and CDR2 YYREEE (reference sequence). The CDR3 totals 13 residues. CDR3 sequence reads: CASAPGHSYEQYF. The CDR3 region has the DNA TGTGCCAGCGCTCCAGGGCACTCCTACGAGCAGTACTTC.

This sequence joins TRBV30 and TRBJ2-3; 10 bases line up with TRBD1. The germline gives CDR1 GTSNPN, CDR2 SVGIG (reference sequence). The trim removed 4 bases at V and 3 bases at J, leaving 13 bases unmatched. The length of the CDR3 is 17 residues. The CDR3 loop reads CAWNIPHGTGVTDTQYF. DNA of the CDR3: TGTGCCTGGAATATCCCCCACGGGACAGGGGTTACAGATACGCAGTATTTT.

V usage is TRBV11-2 and J usage is TRBJ2-7; D remains ambiguous. The CDR3 is made up of 13 amino acids. Per the germline V gene, CDR1 is SGHAT and CDR2 is FQNNGV. V was shortened by 1 base and J by 5 bases, with 9 bases between the two germline ends. The CDR3 loop reads CASSLGPLHEQYF. CDR3 sequence (DNA): TGTGCCAGCAGCTTAGGTCCACTCCACGAGCAGTACTTC.

The chain links TRBV5-1 to TRBJ1-4; 7 bases agree with TRBD1. CDR1 SGHRS and CDR2 YFSETQ come from the germline V gene. This CDR3 region has 13 residues. Trimming removed 5 bases from V and 7 bases from J; junction bases left unmatched: 5. The CDR3 here is CASRGTDGEKLFF. The CDR3 nucleotides are TGCGCCAGCAGGGGGACAGATGGTGAAAAACTGTTTTTT. Full variable domain (remainder filled in from reference TRBV5-1 and TRBJ1-4): KAGVTQTPRYLIKTRGQQVTLSCSPISGHRSVSWYQQTPGQGLQFLFEYFSETQRNKGNFPGRFSGRQFSNSRSEMNVSTLELGDSALYLCASRGTDGEKLFFGSGTQLSVL.

The V gene is TRBV28, the J gene TRBJ1-2, with 7 bases fitting TRBD1. V lost 5 bases, J lost 8 bases, and 8 bases stayed unmatched. Germline CDR1 and CDR2: MDHEN and SYDVKM. The CDR3 contains 13 residues. The CDR3 reads CASSPSTGTGYTF. In DNA, the CDR3 is TGTGCCAGCAGTCCGTCGACAGGGACCGGCTACACCTTC.

This clone was picked up one time. The chain recombines TRBV11-3 with TRBJ2-1; D gene ambiguous. This CDR3 comprises 14 residues. V lost 3 bases, J lost 0 bases, and 6 bases lay in between. Per the germline V gene, CDR1 is SGHNT and CDR2 is YENEEA. The CDR3 region is CASSFSSSYNEQFF. CDR3 sequence (DNA): TGTGCCAGCAGCTTTAGTAGCTCCTACAATGAGCAGTTCTTC. Combining the CDR3 with reference TRBV11-3 and TRBJ2-1 gives the whole variable domain EAGVVQSPRYKIIEKKQPVAFWCNPISGHNTLYWYLQNLGQGPELLIRYENEEAVDDSQLPKDRFSAERLKGVDSTLKIQPAELGDSAVYLCASSFSSSYNEQFFGPGTRLTVL.

The chain joins TRBV4-1 to TRBJ2-1; D is possibly TRBD2 (6 bases). V lost 0 bases to trimming and J lost 5 bases, with 11 bases between them. This CDR3 region has 15 residues. Germline-derived CDR1 and CDR2 are MGHRA and YSYEKL. The CDR3 reads CASSQDGGFHNEQFF. For the CDR3, the DNA is TGCGCCAGCAGCCAAGATGGAGGGTTCCACAATGAGCAGTTCTTC.

This chain uses TRBV21-1 with TRBJ2-2. TRBV21-1 is a recognized pseudogene. The CDR3 consists of 10 residues. The CDR3 DNA is TGTGCCAGCAGCAACCGGGAGCTGTTTTTT. Its translation: CASSNRELFF.

Worth noting for this clone: The germline gene is not matched at one end of the junction; a read error may be the cause. The chain employs TRBV5-1 and TRBJ1-2; the D is unclear. The CDR3 extends over 18 amino acids. The germline CDR1 and CDR2 sequences are SGHRS and YFSETQ. CDR3 in amino acids: CVSSLPLRSGSQNYGYTF. CDR3 sequence (DNA): TGCGTCAGCAGCTTGCCCCTAAGGTCCGGGTCCCAAAACTATGGCTACACCTTC. Variable domain in full (rest from reference TRBV5-1 and TRBJ1-2): KAGVTQTPRYLIKTRGQQVTLSCSPISGHRSVSWYQQTPGQGLQFLFEYFSETQRNKGNFPGRFSGRQFSNSRSEMNVSTLELGDSALYLCVSSLPLRSGSQNYGYTFGSGTRLTVV.

The chain has TRBV25-1 and TRBJ2-5; 7 positions match TRBD1. CDR3 length: 13 residues. Germline loops: CDR1 MGHDK, CDR2 SYGVNS. After removal of 4 bases from V and 5 bases from J, the junction contained 4 bases not matched to a gene. The CDR3 nucleotides are TGTGCCAGCAGTGTGACAGGGTTGGAGACCCAGTACTTC. It encodes CASSVTGLETQYF. Full variable domain (rest looked up from reference TRBV25-1 and TRBJ2-5): EADIYQTPRYLVIGTGKKITLECSQTMGHDKMYWYQQDPGMELHLIHYSYGVNSTEKGDLSSESTVSRIRTEHFPLTLESARPSHTSQYLCASSVTGLETQYFGPGTRLLVL.

The chain links TRBV2 to TRBJ2-1, with D uncertain. Germline assignment: CDR1 SNHLY and CDR2 FYNNEI. V was shortened by 2 bases and J by 9 bases, with 11 bases between the two germline ends. The CDR3 covers 13 residues. The CDR3 DNA reads TGTGCCAGCAGTGAACAGACTTTGGGTGAGCAGTTCTTC. Its translation: CASSEQTLGEQFF.

This chain joins TRBV4-3 and TRBJ1-5, with no clear D. Germline CDR1 LGHNA, CDR2 YSLEER. CDR3 length: 13 amino acids. V shed 0 bases and J shed 3 bases, with 3 bases lying between them. The CDR3 DNA reads as TGCGCCAGCAGCCAAGAGTACAATCAGCCCCAGCATTTT. Its translation: CASSQEYNQPQHF.

J is TRBJ2-7 and V is TRBV30; D is ambiguous. The CDR3 sequence is 15 residues long. Germline CDR1 and CDR2: GTSNPN and SVGIG (reference sequence). Trimming took off 0 bases at V and 3 bases at J, with 15 bases between the two ends. The CDR3 nucleotides read TGTGCCTGGAGTGTACTCGGTCTGGCTCGCTACGAGCAGTACTTC. Amino acids: CAWSVLGLARYEQYF.

This clone was observed at least ten times. As DNA, the CDR3 is TGTGCCAGCACATTCCACAGGGGAATGGGTCCCTACGAGCAGTACTTC. Encoded protein: CASTFHRGMGPYEQYF. V usage is TRBV28 and J usage is TRBJ2-7; 7 nucleotides match TRBD1. The CDR3 sequence is 16 residues long. With V trimmed by 7 bases and J by 2 bases, 14 bases remained unmatched. Germline-derived CDR1 and CDR2 are MDHEN and SYDVKM.

The rearrangement uses TRBV11-2 and TRBJ2-7; D remains ambiguous. The CDR3 consists of 15 residues. The germline V and J ends were trimmed by 2 bases and 7 bases, with 18 bases remaining between them. Germline V gives CDR1 SGHAT, CDR2 FQNNGV. CDR3 nucleotides: TGTGCCAGCAGCTTAAGGTCCCTCGGCGGTATGGAGCAGTACTTC. Its protein is CASSLRSLGGMEQYF.

The gene calls are TRBV7-2 and TRBJ2-1; TRBD2 matches at 9 bases. Trimming removed 5 bases from V and 0 bases from J; junction bases left unmatched: 2. CDR1 is SGHTA, CDR2 FQGNSA, per germline. The CDR3 runs 15 residues. CDR3 nucleotides: TGTGCCAGCAGCCAGACTAGCGGCTCCTACAATGAGCAGTTCTTC. Protein: CASSQTSGSYNEQFF.

This clone was observed once. The V and J genes are TRBV4-3 and TRBJ2-1; 9 nucleotides match TRBD1. From germline, CDR1 is LGHNA and CDR2 YSLEER. The CDR3 covers 16 residues. Unmatched junction bases numbered 4, after V lost 4 bases and J lost 0 bases. CDR3 DNA: TGCGCCAGCAGCCGACTGGGACAGGGCTCCTACAATGAGCAGTTCTTC. It is translated as CASSRLGQGSYNEQFF.

The rearrangement links TRBV9 to TRBJ1-3; the match to TRBD1 covers 9 bases. Losses at the gene ends were 0 bases for V and 0 bases for J; bases not matched to a gene: 4. The CDR3 is 17 residues long. CDR1 and CDR2 (germline): SGDLS, YYNGEE. The CDR3 bases are TGTGCCAGCAGCGTAGCGGGACAGGGCCTCTCTGGAAACACCATATATTTT. As protein: CASSVAGQGLSGNTIYF.

The CDR3 bases are TGTGCCACCAGCAGAGACAGGGGCGCGGAGGAGCAGTACTTC. Its translation: CATSRDRGAEEQYF. The V call is TRBV15, the J call TRBJ2-7, with D possibly TRBD1 on 6 matching bases. The V and J ends lost 0 bases and 7 bases respectively, with 13 bases between them. The CDR3 runs to 14 residues. Germline CDR1 LNHNV, CDR2 YYDKDF (reference sequence).